This T cell receptor (beta chain) was retrieved from a study of shared clonotypes between healthy human individuals. The overall study: The cohort comprised a couple of women and a few men. Their ages spanned 18 to 49 years. Whole-study results and caveats: All-four-donor shared clonotypes had higher generation probabilities than non-shared clonotypes did.

Per the germline V gene, CDR1 is MNHNS and CDR2 is SASEGT. V was cut by 6 bases and J by 2 bases, with 12 bases left in between. The CDR3 has 14 residues. A note on this clone: What it recognizes is unknown.

Generated by immunoSEQ multiplex PCR, the TCRdb table keeps only in-frame clones and is missing some. The data hold a few million clones, with over 85% observed a single time. This sequence joins TRBV6-1 and TRBJ2-3; the D gene is possibly TRBD2 (6 bases). Sequenced sample: naive CD4+ T cells sorted from blood. The subset: CD45RA+ positively selected. The sequence was collected from a young man in good health. The CDR3 DNA sequence: TGTGCCAGCAGCCTCGGACTATCCACAGATACGCAGTATTTT. Protein product: CASSLGLSTDTQYF.